The 31 T cell receptor beta chains below all came from one sample that was sequenced in a study of identical twins. TCRdb redid the calling of the 5' RACE reads with MiXCR, one entry per CDR3 protein. The sample has a few hundred thousand distinct CDR3 sequences; approximately 10% are singletons. This same sample was also taken into another study, of yellow fever vaccine responses in identical twins.

Sequencing was done on a sample of PBMCs. The receptors were sampled from a woman aged 18-29 years in good health.

V usage is TRBV5-5 and J usage is TRBJ2-1; D unresolved. The CDR3 is 14 amino acids. CDR1 is SGHKS, CDR2 YYEKEE, per germline (reference sequence). V was clipped by 2 bases and J by 2 bases, with 8 bases between them. The CDR3 region is CASSLTETYNEQFF. The DNA of the CDR3 is TGTGCCAGCAGCTTAACAGAAACCTACAATGAGCAGTTCTTC.

V usage is TRBV2 and J usage is TRBJ1-2, with D hard to call. Germline V gene lookup returns CDR1 SNHLY and CDR2 FYNNEI. The CDR3 is 14 residues long. Trimming removed 8 bases at V and 5 bases at J, with 18 bases between. CDR3 sequence (DNA): TGTGCCAGCTTAAGCGGACGCCAAGGGTATGGCTACACCTTC. This encodes CASLSGRQGYGYTF. The full variable domain, its missing parts supplied by reference TRBV2 and TRBJ1-2, is EPEVTQTPSHQVTQMGQEVILRCVPISNHLYFYWYRQILGQKVEFLVSFYNNEISEKSEIFDDQFSVERPDGSNFTLKIRSTKLEDSAMYFCASLSGRQGYGYTFGSGTRLTVV.

The J gene is TRBJ2-7, the V gene TRBV4-3; D is perhaps TRBD2 (5 bases). Trimming pared 0 bases from V and 6 bases from J, leaving 9 bases between. The CDR3 consists of 13 residues. The germline V gene encodes CDR1 LGHNA and CDR2 YSLEER. In DNA form, the CDR3 reads TGCGCCAGCAGCCAAGAGGACGGGATCGAGCAGTACTTC. Translating it yields CASSQEDGIEQYF.

The chain recombines TRBV27 with TRBJ2-1; 11 bases are shared with TRBD2. Germline V gives CDR1 MNHEY, CDR2 SMNVEV (reference sequence). Losses at the gene ends were 5 bases for V and 4 bases for J; bases not matched to a gene: 10. This CDR3 spans 17 amino acids. CDR3 DNA sequence: TGTGCCAGCAGTGGTACTAGCGGGAGCCTCACTTACAATGAGCAGTTCTTC. Its translation: CASSGTSGSLTYNEQFF.

This chain links TRBV9 with TRBJ2-2; 7 bases agree with TRBD2. The trim removed 3 bases at V and 2 bases at J, leaving 10 bases unmatched. Germline CDR1 and CDR2: SGDLS and YYNGEE. The CDR3 is 17 residues long. The CDR3 sequence is CASSARGGTTNTGELFF. DNA of the CDR3: TGTGCCAGCAGCGCTCGGGGCGGGACTACTAACACCGGGGAGCTGTTTTTT.

This clonotype was observed a few times. The chain couples TRBV4-1 to TRBJ2-2; 8 nucleotides line up with TRBD2. Germline V gene sequence: CDR1 MGHRA, CDR2 YSYEKL. The CDR3 is 16 amino acids. After removal of 1 base from V and 3 bases from J, the junction contained 4 bases not matched to a gene. CDR3 nucleotides: TGCGCCAGCAGCCAAGCAAGTAGCGGGGACACCGGGGAGCTGTTTTTT. Its protein is CASSQASSGDTGELFF.

Of note for this clonotype: A much larger clone lies one base from this, so it may be a read error. The chain is built from TRBV29-1 and TRBJ2-1, with D possibly TRBD1 on 5 matching bases. The CDR3 is 18 amino acids. Germline V lookup: CDR1 SQVTM, CDR2 ANQGSEA. CDR3 DNA: TGCAGCGTTGACACCCCTGAAGGAACAGGAACTTACTACAATGAGCTGTTCTTC. Translated: CSVDTPEGTGTYYNELFF.

The sample holds a few counts of this clonotype. The rearrangement uses TRBV6-5 and TRBJ2-7; D may be TRBD1 (6 bases). CDR3 length: 15 residues. Germline V gene data show CDR1 as MNHEY and CDR2 as SVGAGI. V dropped 0 bases and J dropped 2 bases, with 11 bases sitting between them. CDR3 DNA: TGTGCCAGCAGTTACTCGGTAGGACAGACCTACGAGCAGTACTTC. Translating gives CASSYSVGQTYEQYF.

The table lists this clonotype with a few counts. The chain employs TRBV7-2 and TRBJ2-1, with TRBD2 matching 8 bases. Germline lookup yields CDR1 SGHTA and CDR2 FQGNSA. Losses at the gene ends were 4 bases for V and 2 bases for J; bases not matched to a gene: 4. The CDR3 covers 15 residues. The CDR3 DNA follows: TGTGCCAGCAGCTGGAGCGGGGGACCCTACAATGAGCAGTTCTTC. It codes for CASSWSGGPYNEQFF.

As concerns this clonotype: One end of the junction does not line up with germline, which may come from a read error. J is TRBJ2-3 and V is TRBV9, with D maybe TRBD1 (5 bases). Looked up from germline, CDR1 is SGDLS and CDR2 is YYNGEE. CDR3 length: 11 residues. The CDR3 DNA follows: TGTGCCAGCAGCGACGACAGAGGAACTTTTTTT. This gives the protein CASSDDRGTFF.

Ten or more counts support this clonotype. The chain carries TRBV20-1 and TRBJ2-7; 7 bases map to TRBD2. The CDR3 spans 13 residues. Germline V gives CDR1 DFQATT, CDR2 SNEGSKA (reference sequence). V trimming: 8 bases; J trimming: 3 bases; junction bases outside the gene matches: 10. CDR3 in amino acids: CSTTSGRGYEQYF. CDR3 DNA: TGCAGTACAACTTCTGGGAGGGGCTACGAGCAGTACTTC.

The J gene is TRBJ1-2, the V gene TRBV24-1, with D unresolved. This CDR3 is 13 amino acids long. V was trimmed by 1 base and J by 8 bases, leaving 10 bases between them. Per germline, CDR1 KGHDR and CDR2 SFDVKD. CDR3 protein: CATSDFRGEGYTF. CDR3 sequence (DNA): TGTGCCACCAGTGATTTTCGGGGTGAAGGCTACACCTTC.

This clonotype has at least ten counts. This chain connects TRBV28 to TRBJ2-7; no clear D. Per germline, CDR1 MDHEN and CDR2 SYDVKM. Between the trimmed V and J ends, which lost 1 base and 2 bases, there was a span of 12 bases. There are 15 residues in the CDR3. The CDR3 DNA is TGTGCCAGCAGTTTATCTCTCCTGGATACCTACGAGCAGTACTTC. It translates to CASSLSLLDTYEQYF.

This chain links TRBV5-6 with TRBJ2-5; no clear D. With 3 bases removed from V and 5 bases from J, the gap between germline ends came to 14 bases. Germline V gives CDR1 SGHDT, CDR2 YYEEEE. The CDR3 is 14 amino acids. CDR3 nucleotides: TGTGCCAGCAGCTCGCCGCGGTATTCCGAGACCCAGTACTTC. It is translated as CASSSPRYSETQYF.

V and J are TRBV6-6 and TRBJ2-1; D gene uncertain. This CDR3 has 13 residues. CDR1 MNHNY and CDR2 SVGAGI come from the germline V gene (reference sequence). Trimming cost V 6 bases and J 12 bases, with 18 bases left between them. The CDR3 nucleotides are TGTGCCAGCAGCAGAAGCCAGGTTCACGGGCAGTTCTTC. This translates into CASSRSQVHGQFF.

This clonotype was observed a few times. CDR3 region: CASSPGTGDHEQYF. CDR3 in DNA: TGTGCCAGCTCTCCCGGGACAGGGGACCACGAGCAGTACTTC. This rearrangement joins TRBV18 to TRBJ2-7; 10 positions agree with TRBD1. J lost 5 bases, V lost 6 bases, and 7 bases had no gene match. Germline values: CDR1 KGHSH, CDR2 LQKENI. The CDR3 contains 14 residues.

This rearrangement joins TRBV15 to TRBJ2-5; a possible D gene is TRBD2 (6 bases). This CDR3 spans 15 amino acids. The ends were cut back, 1 base at V and 4 bases at J, with 13 bases in the middle. Germline CDR1 is LNHNV and CDR2 is YYDKDF (reference sequence). The CDR3 sequence is CATSRGVDGGETQYF. In DNA, the CDR3 is TGTGCCACCAGCAGAGGGGTCGACGGGGGAGAGACCCAGTACTTC. Looking up the rest from reference TRBV15 and TRBJ2-5 gives the full variable domain: DAMVIQNPRYQVTQFGKPVTLSCSQTLNHNVMYWYQQKSSQAPKLLFHYYDKDFNNEADTPDNFQSRRPNTSFCFLDIRSPGLGDTAMYLCATSRGVDGGETQYFGPGTRLLVL.

This clonotype occurred a few times. This chain connects TRBV6-1 to TRBJ1-1; D possibly corresponds to TRBD1 (6 bases). The germline gives CDR1 MNHNS, CDR2 SASEGT. CDR3 length equals 14 residues. The V gene lost 4 bases and the J gene lost 0 bases, with 9 bases spanning the gap. The CDR3, as DNA: TGTGCCAGCAGTGTACACAGGGTGAACACTGAAGCTTTCTTT. Its translation is CASSVHRVNTEAFF.

This chain uses TRBV11-2 with TRBJ2-7, with D possibly matching TRBD2 (7 bases). The germline V and J ends were trimmed by 1 base and 0 bases, with 13 bases remaining between them. The CDR3 totals 16 residues. Germline CDR1 is SGHAT and CDR2 is FQNNGV. CDR3 sequence: CASSLGGGRGSYEQYF. CDR3 nucleotide sequence: TGTGCCAGCAGCTTAGGCGGGGGCCGGGGCTCCTACGAGCAGTACTTC.

This chain uses TRBV11-2 with TRBJ2-1; D is possibly TRBD1 (5 bases). Germline assignment: CDR1 SGHAT and CDR2 FQNNGV. Between the trimmed V and J ends, which lost 4 bases and 6 bases, there was a span of 16 bases. This CDR3 has 15 residues. CDR3 residues: CASSSLRTNANEQFF. The DNA for the CDR3 is TGTGCCAGCAGCTCCCTTAGGACAAACGCCAATGAGCAGTTCTTC.

This clonotype was recorded at least ten times. The CDR3 loop is CASSWGTDTQYF. The CDR3 nucleotides are TGTGCCAGCAGCTGGGGGACAGATACGCAGTATTTT. V is TRBV12-3 or TRBV12-4 and J is TRBJ2-3; D assignment may be TRBD1 or TRBD2 (5 bases each). V was shortened by 6 bases and J by 3 bases, with 7 bases between the two germline ends. The CDR3 has 12 residues.

This clonotype was recorded at least ten times. The rearrangement links TRBV30 to TRBJ2-5, with 9 nucleotides matching TRBD1. CDR3 length equals 15 residues. Germline CDR1 is GTSNPN and CDR2 is SVGIG (reference sequence). V was clipped by 4 bases and J by 2 bases; unmatched bases: 8. The CDR3 DNA sequence: TGTGCCTGGACCCGGACAGGGGTTTTTCAAGAGACCCAGTACTTC. This codes for CAWTRTGVFQETQYF.

The chain couples TRBV20-1 to TRBJ1-2; tentative D call: TRBD1 (6 bases). V was clipped by 2 bases and J by 3 bases, with 25 bases between them. There are 18 residues in the CDR3. Germline CDR1 reads DFQATT; CDR2 reads SNEGSKA (reference sequence). CDR3 nucleotide sequence: TGCAGTGCTAGAACAAGGGGGACGACAGGACCCGAGGACTATGGCTACACCTTC. Amino acids: CSARTRGTTGPEDYGYTF.

There are a few counts of this clonotype. The rearrangement uses TRBV7-8 and TRBJ2-5; 13 bases are shared with TRBD2. The V gene end was trimmed by 5 bases and the J gene end by 5 bases; junction bases not matched to a gene: 8. The CDR3 runs to 16 residues. The germline V gene has CDR1 SGHVS and CDR2 FQNEAQ. DNA for the CDR3: TGTGCCAGCAGCCCACGGGGACTAGCGGGGTTGGAGACCCAGTACTTC. As protein: CASSPRGLAGLETQYF.

The V gene is TRBV9, the J gene TRBJ2-1; D unclear. V gave up 0 bases and J gave up 5 bases, with 15 bases separating them. Germline CDR1 is SGDLS and CDR2 is YYNGEE. This CDR3 is 16 amino acids long. The CDR3 loop reads CASSVALGFSDNEQFF. CDR3 in DNA: TGTGCCAGCAGCGTAGCCCTCGGCTTTTCCGACAATGAGCAGTTCTTC. The full variable domain, with the rest looked up from reference TRBV9 and TRBJ2-1, is DSGVTQTPKHLITATGQRVTLRCSPRSGDLSVYWYQQSLDQGLQFLIQYYNGEERAKGNILERFSAQQFPDLHSELNLSSLELGDSALYFCASSVALGFSDNEQFFGPGTRLTVL.

This sequence joins TRBV7-8 and TRBJ2-2; D gene uncertain. V lost 11 bases and J lost 2, with 12 bases in between. The germline V gene encodes CDR1 SGHVS and CDR2 FQNEAQ. This CDR3 is built from 13 residues. The CDR3 protein is CALTGRNTGELFF. In DNA, the CDR3 is TGTGCCCTAACGGGTAGAAACACCGGGGAGCTGTTTTTT.

The chain links TRBV29-1 to TRBJ2-7; no clear D. This CDR3 is built from 12 residues. V was pared by 3 bases and J by 5 bases, with 11 bases between. The germline CDR1 and CDR2 sequences are SQVTM and ANQGSEA. CDR3 coding DNA: TGCAGCGTTGAGTGGGGTTCTGACGAGCAGTACTTC. Translated: CSVEWGSDEQYF.

This clonotype appeared many times. The chain combines TRBV7-6 with TRBJ1-1; perhaps TRBD1 as D (5 bases). The CDR3 totals 16 residues. Between the trimmed V and J ends, which lost 6 bases and 4 bases, there was a span of 21 bases. Per the germline V gene, CDR1 is SGHVS and CDR2 is FNYEAQ. DNA for the CDR3: TGTGCCAGCAGTCCGACTTATGGAGATGGGGGCACTGAAGCTTTCTTT. Translating it yields CASSPTYGDGGTEAFF.

This clonotype was detected only a few times. The chain uses TRBV21-1 and TRBJ2-2. TRBV21-1 is described as a pseudogene. The CDR3 consists of 13 residues. In nucleotides, the CDR3 is TGTGCCAGGGGGTGGGATCCCACCGGGGAGCTGTTTTTT. Its translation: CARGWDPTGELFF.

CDR3 coding DNA: TGTGCCAGCAGCTTAGCGGTGCGGCCAGGGGAACAAGAGACCCAGTACTTC. Translation: CASSLAVRPGEQETQYF. The V and J genes are TRBV11-3 and TRBJ2-5; tentatively, D is TRBD1 (6 bases). Germline-derived CDR1 and CDR2 are SGHNT and YENEEA. V shed 1 base and J shed 2 bases, with 17 bases lying between them. This CDR3 has 17 amino acids. The full variable domain, its missing parts supplied by reference TRBV11-3 and TRBJ2-5, is EAGVVQSPRYKIIEKKQPVAFWCNPISGHNTLYWYLQNLGQGPELLIRYENEEAVDDSQLPKDRFSAERLKGVDSTLKIQPAELGDSAVYLCASSLAVRPGEQETQYFGPGTRLLVL.

The chain combines TRBV29-1 with TRBJ2-7; 9 bases fit TRBD1. The CDR3 is made up of 13 amino acids. Trimming cost V 7 bases and J 5 bases; bases outside gene matches: 9. Germline V gene lookup returns CDR1 SQVTM and CDR2 ANQGSEA. CDR3 nucleotides: TGCAGCGCCAATGGACAGGGGATAAACGAGCAGTACTTC. Residues: CSANGQGINEQYF.